Below, 7 T cell receptor beta chains from the same sample are listed, as sequenced in a study of blood T cell repertoires in COVID-19. Clones were sequenced by immunoSEQ multiplex PCR, and TCRdb holds only the in-frame ones, with some missing. There are about 190,000 clones in the sample; around 80% occur only once, and under 15% lies in the top ten. Sequencing input: peripheral blood. These receptors were obtained from a man aged 25 to 40 with active or convalescent COVID-19.

This clone was recorded a few times. The rearrangement uses TRBV18 and TRBJ1-3; 7 bases align to TRBD1. CDR1 is KGHSH, CDR2 LQKENI, per germline. This CDR3 has 17 residues. Trimming removed 0 bases from V and 0 bases from J; junction bases left unmatched: 5. For the CDR3, the DNA is TGTGCCAGCTCACCACCCGCGGGACAGCTCTCTGGAAACACCATATATTTT. Its protein product is CASSPPAGQLSGNTIYF. Together with reference TRBV18 and TRBJ1-3, the CDR3 gives the full variable domain: NAGVMQNPRHLVRRRGQEARLRCSPMKGHSHVYWYRQLPEEGLKFMVYLQKENIIDESGMPKERFSAEFPKEGPSILRIQQVVRGDSAAYFCASSPPAGQLSGNTIYFGEGSWLTVV.

The V and J genes are TRBV7-9 and TRBJ2-3; a weak D match, TRBD2 (5 bases). The germline V gene encodes CDR1 SEHNR and CDR2 FQNEAQ (reference sequence). Between the trimmed V and J ends, which lost 5 bases and 5 bases, there was a span of 8 bases. This CDR3 is 12 amino acids long. The CDR3 reads CASSPEGDTQYF. DNA of the CDR3: TGTGCCAGCAGCCCCGAGGGAGATACGCAGTATTTT.

The chain recombines TRBV4-1 with TRBJ1-4; no definite D call. The germline gives CDR1 MGHRA, CDR2 YSYEKL. This CDR3 spans 16 amino acids. The ends were cut back, 3 bases at V and 2 bases at J, with 13 bases in the middle. The CDR3 sequence: CASSHTSVMTNEKLFF. In nucleotides, the CDR3 is TGCGCCAGCAGCCATACTTCCGTCATGACTAATGAAAAACTGTTTTTT.

V is TRBV24-1 and J is TRBJ1-2; 7 bases are shared with TRBD1. Germline loops: CDR1 KGHDR, CDR2 SFDVKD. Unmatched junction bases numbered 8, after V lost 3 bases and J lost 8 bases. The CDR3 is 14 amino acids. The CDR3 spells CATSDNTGVGGYTF. The CDR3 DNA is TGTGCCACCAGTGATAACACAGGGGTGGGCGGCTACACCTTC.

The chain uses TRBV10-1 and TRBJ2-1; TRBD1 aligns across 9 bases. From germline, CDR1 is WNHNN and CDR2 SYGVQD (reference sequence). The CDR3 is 17 residues long. V was clipped by 6 bases and J by 0 bases; unmatched bases: 9. As DNA, the CDR3 is TGCGCCAGCAGCTTGACAGGGGGAGAAGGCTCCTACAATGAGCAGTTCTTC. This encodes CASSLTGGEGSYNEQFF.

The chain uses TRBV19 and TRBJ2-1; TRBD2 agrees at 9 bases. Per germline, CDR1 LNHDA and CDR2 SQIVND (reference sequence). The CDR3 covers 16 residues. The J segment lost 6 bases and the V segment lost 7 bases, leaving 13 bases of the junction unmatched. The CDR3 is CASIPDPGTSPNEQFF. The CDR3 DNA follows: TGTGCCAGTATTCCGGATCCCGGGACTAGCCCCAATGAGCAGTTCTTC.

The rearrangement uses TRBV5-1 and TRBJ2-1; 13 positions agree with TRBD2. Trimming took 4 bases from V and 8 from J; bases not matched to a gene: 6. Germline CDR1 reads SGHRS; CDR2 reads YFSETQ. The CDR3 length is 15 residues. In DNA, the CDR3 is TGCGCCAGCAGCACGGGACTAGCGGGGTACGATGAGCAGTTCTTC. Its protein is CASSTGLAGYDEQFF. The full variable domain, rest sourced from reference TRBV5-1 and TRBJ2-1, is KAGVTQTPRYLIKTRGQQVTLSCSPISGHRSVSWYQQTPGQGLQFLFEYFSETQRNKGNFPGRFSGRQFSNSRSEMNVSTLELGDSALYLCASSTGLAGYDEQFFGPGTRLTVL.